The 15 T cell receptor beta chains presented below share a single source sample, sequenced in a study of human T cells and chemical hapten exposure (dated by TCRdb to about 2021). The library relied on RACE. TCRdb shows the sequencer as NextSeq 500. Using fastp trimming at Q25 and MiXCR clonotype assembly, TCRdb reanalyzed the public sequencing data and kept in-frame beta chains. All rows with the same CDR3 protein become a single entry with the most common DNA and genes. The sample table lists more than 60,000 distinct CDR3 sequences, about 9% of them with a count of one. Jointly, the top ten make up 1.5% to 1.7% of the sample. Sample time point, as interpreted from the label and publication: healthy volunteer bleed at 6 weeks. Total RNA was extracted from unfractionated whole blood that had been collected in Tempus Blood RNA tubes. The sequenced sample was whole blood. These TCRs come from a male donor in good health. Some clones in this sample may be carry-over from other donors' samples.

This clonotype has more than one count but fewer than ten. The chain is built from TRBV6-1 and TRBJ2-7, with 10 bases aligning to TRBD1. The V segment lost 3 bases and the J segment 5 bases; nucleotides outside the gene matches: 10. The CDR3 is made up of 16 amino acids. Germline loops: CDR1 MNHNS, CDR2 SASEGT. The CDR3 DNA follows: TGTGCCAGCAGTGATTCTGCCGGGACAGGGGATGACGAGCAGTACTTC. The encoded protein is CASSDSAGTGDDEQYF.

The genes are TRBV6-5 and TRBJ1-1, with D hard to call. This CDR3 comprises 16 residues. Germline CDR1 reads MNHEY; CDR2 reads SVGAGI. The V gene lost 7 bases and the J gene lost 4 bases, with 22 bases spanning the gap. CDR3 in amino acids: CASNSLSAGLGTEAFF. CDR3 in DNA: TGTGCCAGCAATTCCTTATCGGCCGGGTTGGGCACTGAAGCTTTCTTT.

The chain links TRBV7-9 to TRBJ2-7, with 7 bases aligning to TRBD1. The CDR3 runs to 13 residues. CDR1 is SEHNR, CDR2 FQNEAQ, per germline (reference sequence). Trimming removed 1 base from V and 12 bases from J; junction bases left unmatched: 9. CDR3 nucleotide sequence: TGTGCCAGCAGCTTAGTAGTCGGGACAGACATGTACTTC. This codes for CASSLVVGTDMYF.

The rearrangement links TRBV7-9 to TRBJ1-2; 7 bases map to TRBD1. This CDR3 spans 14 amino acids. Germline V gene lookup returns CDR1 SEHNR and CDR2 FQNEAQ (reference sequence). The V and J ends lost 5 bases and 6 bases, in that order; junction bases with no gene match: 9. CDR3 protein: CASSDDRESHGYTF. The DNA of the CDR3 is TGTGCCAGCAGCGACGACAGGGAGAGTCATGGCTACACCTTC. Drawing the rest from reference TRBV7-9 and TRBJ1-2, the complete variable domain is DTGVSQNPRHKITKRGQNVTFRCDPISEHNRLYWYRQTLGQGPEFLTYFQNEAQLEKSRLLSDRFSAERPKGSFSTLEIQRTEQGDSAMYLCASSDDRESHGYTFGSGTRLTVV.

The chain employs TRBV28 and TRBJ1-1; D might be TRBD1 (5 bases). Trimming removed 5 bases at V and 7 bases at J, with 14 bases between. This CDR3 region has 13 residues. CDR1 is MDHEN and CDR2 is SYDVKM in the germline V gene. CDR3 in DNA: TGTGCCAGCAGTCCCGATTGGGGGGGTGAAGCTTTCTTT. Protein sequence: CASSPDWGGEAFF.

At least ten counts were recorded for this clonotype. The V and J genes are TRBV20-1 and TRBJ1-5, with a weak D call TRBD1 (5 bases). The CDR3 covers 14 residues. Trimming left V 1 base short and J 2 bases short, with 9 bases between. The germline gives CDR1 DFQATT, CDR2 SNEGSKA (reference sequence). The CDR3 DNA follows: TGCAGTGCTAGAGTGGGGCAACGCAATCAGCCCCAGCATTTT. It specifies CSARVGQRNQPQHF.

Only a few counts were recorded for this clonotype. The chain employs TRBV20-1 and TRBJ1-5, with D hard to call. V shed 3 bases and J shed 5 bases, with 11 bases lying between them. The CDR3 is 13 residues long. The V gene's germline CDR1 is DFQATT and CDR2 SNEGSKA (reference sequence). The CDR3 DNA reads as TGCAGTGCTAGGAGAGCTATCGATCAGCCCCAGCATTTT. Protein: CSARRAIDQPQHF.

The genes are TRBV5-6 and TRBJ1-6; 10 positions match TRBD1. V trimming: 3 bases; J trimming: 5 bases; junction bases outside the gene matches: 2. From germline, CDR1 is SGHDT and CDR2 YYEEEE. The CDR3 totals 15 residues. The CDR3 bases are TGTGCCAGCAGCTACGGGACAGGGGATAATTCACCCCTCCACTTT. Translating gives CASSYGTGDNSPLHF.

This clonotype has just one count. The CDR3: CASSQDLGLQGTGNTIYF. CDR3 nucleotides: TGCGCCAGCAGCCAAGATCTTGGGTTGCAGGGGACTGGAAACACCATATATTTT. The chain carries TRBV4-3 and TRBJ1-3, with D possibly matching TRBD1 (6 bases). This CDR3 is 18 amino acids long. Germline CDR1 reads LGHNA; CDR2 reads YSLEER. Between the trimmed V and J ends, which lost 0 bases and 2 bases, there was a span of 17 bases.

This rearrangement joins TRBV7-8 to TRBJ2-3; D ambiguous. The CDR3 spans 17 residues. Per germline, CDR1 SGHVS and CDR2 FQNEAQ. The V end lost 6 bases, the J end lost 1 base, and 20 bases lay between the germline ends. The DNA for the CDR3 is TGTGCCAGCAGTTTGAAGCGCGACTTACTACGCACAGATACGCAGTATTTT. Translation: CASSLKRDLLRTDTQYF.

This clonotype was seen a handful of times. This chain connects TRBV6-2 or TRBV6-3 to TRBJ2-4, with D unclear. Germline V gene lookup returns CDR1 MNHEY and CDR2 SVGEGT. Deletions cut 3 bases from V and 0 bases from J, with 9 bases between. The CDR3 spans 15 residues. This CDR3 is CASSYPALAKNIQYF. Here the CDR3 DNA reads TGTGCCAGCAGTTATCCAGCCTTAGCCAAAAACATTCAGTACTTC.

There are many counts of this clonotype. V is TRBV5-1 and J is TRBJ2-7; tentatively, D is TRBD2 (6 bases). The V gene lost 2 bases and the J gene lost 6 bases, with 12 bases spanning the gap. CDR3 length equals 13 residues. Germline V CDR1 and CDR2: SGHRS, YFSETQ. The CDR3 here is CASSFGAGLEQYF. The CDR3 DNA follows: TGCGCCAGCAGCTTCGGGGCGGGACTCGAGCAGTACTTC.

The chain has TRBV20-1 and TRBJ2-1; 9 bases align to TRBD2. This CDR3 comprises 14 residues. Germline-derived CDR1 and CDR2 are DFQATT and SNEGSKA (reference sequence). V shed 2 bases, J shed 7 bases, and the junction held 6 bases outside the gene matches. CDR3 amino acids: CSARFSGSSNEQFF. The CDR3 nucleotides read TGCAGTGCTAGATTTAGCGGGAGTAGTAATGAGCAGTTCTTC.

This clonotype was observed a few times. This chain links TRBV5-1 with TRBJ2-6; no clear D gene. V was shortened by 7 bases and J by 4 bases, with 12 bases between the two germline ends. The CDR3 sequence is 14 residues long. The V gene's germline CDR1 is SGHRS and CDR2 YFSETQ. The CDR3 spells CASSDGVGANVLTF. As DNA, the CDR3 is TGCGCCAGCTCCGATGGGGTAGGGGCCAACGTCCTGACTTTC.

This clonotype was detected only a few times. The chain carries TRBV11-1 and TRBJ1-2; perhaps TRBD1 as D (5 bases). Germline V lookup: CDR1 SGHAT, CDR2 FQDESV (reference sequence). V dropped 6 bases and J dropped 2 bases, with 19 bases sitting between them. The CDR3 is 16 amino acids. The CDR3 sequence is CASRRGDGSFNYGYTF. The CDR3 nucleotides are TGTGCCAGCAGGAGGGGTGACGGCAGTTTCAACTATGGCTACACCTTC. Together with reference TRBV11-1 and TRBJ1-2, the CDR3 gives the full variable domain: EAEVAQSPRYKITEKSQAVAFWCDPISGHATLYWYRQILGQGPELLVQFQDESVVDDSQLPKDRFSAERLKGVDSTLKIQPAELGDSAMYLCASRRGDGSFNYGYTFGSGTRLTVV.